The source of this TCR beta chain is a study of regulatory T cells in long-lasting Graves disease. There are 15 residues in the CDR3. Germline CDR1 and CDR2: MNHEY and SMNVEV (reference sequence). V lost 2 bases to trimming and J lost 5 bases, with 16 bases between them. iRepertoire HTBI primers and Arm-PCR of CDR3 regions built TCR beta libraries. TCRdb redid the calling of the multiplex PCR reads with MiXCR, one entry per CDR3 protein. The table has 400,000 to 500,000 distinct CDR3 sequences, around 17% seen once; the top ten hold about 10%. As to time point: newly diagnosed GD, antithyroid drugs for less than 3 months. Generation of the TCR library employed RNA extracted from PBMCs. A further study also used this sample, focusing on T cells in Graves' hyperthyroidism and ophthalmopathy.

The chain is built from TRBV27 and TRBJ2-7; D is tentatively TRBD1 or TRBD2 (6 bases each). The receptor's source is a woman under 40 with Graves disease. Here the sequenced sample was peripheral blood mononuclear cells (PBMCs), taken at new diagnosis, from a patient treated with antithyroid drugs. The CDR3, as DNA: TGTGCCAGCAGTTTACCCGGGGGCAGGGAACACGAGCAGTACTTC. This translates into CASSLPGGREHEQYF.